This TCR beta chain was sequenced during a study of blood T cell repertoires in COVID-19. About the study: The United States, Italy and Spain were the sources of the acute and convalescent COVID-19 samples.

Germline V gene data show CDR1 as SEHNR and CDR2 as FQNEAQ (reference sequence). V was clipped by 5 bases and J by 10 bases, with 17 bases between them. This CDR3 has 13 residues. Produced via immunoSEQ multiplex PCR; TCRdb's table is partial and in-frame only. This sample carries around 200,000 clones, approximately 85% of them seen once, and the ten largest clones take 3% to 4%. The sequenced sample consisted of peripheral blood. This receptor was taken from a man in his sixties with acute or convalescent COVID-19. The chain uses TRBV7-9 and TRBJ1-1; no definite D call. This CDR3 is CASSARGGVVAFF. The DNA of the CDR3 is TGTGCCAGCAGCGCCCGGGGAGGAGTTGTAGCTTTCTTT.